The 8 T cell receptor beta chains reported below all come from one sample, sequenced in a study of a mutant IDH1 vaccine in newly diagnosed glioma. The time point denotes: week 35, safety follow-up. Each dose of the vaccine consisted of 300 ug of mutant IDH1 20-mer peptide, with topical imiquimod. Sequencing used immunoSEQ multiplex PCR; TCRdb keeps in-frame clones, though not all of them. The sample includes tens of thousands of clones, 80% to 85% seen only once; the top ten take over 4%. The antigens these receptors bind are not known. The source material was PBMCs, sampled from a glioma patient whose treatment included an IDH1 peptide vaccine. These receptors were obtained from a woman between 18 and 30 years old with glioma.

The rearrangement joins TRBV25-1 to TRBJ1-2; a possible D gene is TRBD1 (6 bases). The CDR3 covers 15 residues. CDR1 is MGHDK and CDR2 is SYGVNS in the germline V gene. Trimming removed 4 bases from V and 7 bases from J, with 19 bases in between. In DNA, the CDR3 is TGTGCCAGCAGTGCCGCCGAGAGGGGGGTGATTGGCTACACCTTC. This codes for CASSAAERGVIGYTF.

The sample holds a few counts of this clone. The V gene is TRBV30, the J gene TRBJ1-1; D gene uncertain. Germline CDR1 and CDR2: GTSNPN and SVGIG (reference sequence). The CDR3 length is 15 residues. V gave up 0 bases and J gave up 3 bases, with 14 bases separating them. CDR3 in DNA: TGTGCCTGGAGTGTAGGGTCCCCTGGGGACACTGAAGCTTTCTTT. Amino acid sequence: CAWSVGSPGDTEAFF. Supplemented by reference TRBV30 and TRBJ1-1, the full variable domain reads SQTIHQWPATLVQPVGSPLSLECTVEGTSNPNLYWYRQAAGRGLQLLFYSVGIGQISSEVPQNLSASRPQDRQFILSSKKLLLSDSGFYLCAWSVGSPGDTEAFFGQGTRLTVV.

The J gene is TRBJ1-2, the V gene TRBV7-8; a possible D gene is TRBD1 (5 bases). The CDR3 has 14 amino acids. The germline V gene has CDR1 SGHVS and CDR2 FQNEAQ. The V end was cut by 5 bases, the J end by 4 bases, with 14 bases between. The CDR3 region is CASSQGTASYGYTF. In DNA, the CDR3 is TGTGCCAGCAGCCAAGGGACGGCCTCCTATGGCTACACCTTC.

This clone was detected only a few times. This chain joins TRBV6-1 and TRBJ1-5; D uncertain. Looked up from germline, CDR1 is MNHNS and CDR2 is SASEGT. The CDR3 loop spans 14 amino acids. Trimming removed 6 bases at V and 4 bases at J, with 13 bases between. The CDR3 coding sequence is TGTGCCAGCAGGCTGGGAACCGGTAATCAGCCCCAGCATTTT. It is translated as CASRLGTGNQPQHF.

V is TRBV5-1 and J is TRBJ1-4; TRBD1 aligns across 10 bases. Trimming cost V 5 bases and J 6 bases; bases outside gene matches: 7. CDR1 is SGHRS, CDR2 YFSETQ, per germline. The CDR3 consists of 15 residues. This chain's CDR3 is CASRAPGQGYEKLFF. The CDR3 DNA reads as TGCGCCAGCAGAGCACCGGGACAGGGGTATGAAAAACTGTTTTTT.

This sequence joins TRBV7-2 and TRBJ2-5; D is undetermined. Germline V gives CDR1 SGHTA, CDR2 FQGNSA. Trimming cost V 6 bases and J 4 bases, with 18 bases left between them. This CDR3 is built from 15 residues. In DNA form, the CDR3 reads TGTGCCAGCAGTCTTCGGGCTAGGTGGGCAGAGACCCAGTACTTC. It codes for CASSLRARWAETQYF.

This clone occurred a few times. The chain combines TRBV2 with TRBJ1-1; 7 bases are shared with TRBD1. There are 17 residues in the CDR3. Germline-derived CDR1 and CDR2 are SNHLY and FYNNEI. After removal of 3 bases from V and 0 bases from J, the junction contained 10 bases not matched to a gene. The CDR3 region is CASSDRRRGRVNTEAFF. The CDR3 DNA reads TGTGCCAGCAGTGATCGGAGGAGGGGGCGTGTGAACACTGAAGCTTTCTTT.

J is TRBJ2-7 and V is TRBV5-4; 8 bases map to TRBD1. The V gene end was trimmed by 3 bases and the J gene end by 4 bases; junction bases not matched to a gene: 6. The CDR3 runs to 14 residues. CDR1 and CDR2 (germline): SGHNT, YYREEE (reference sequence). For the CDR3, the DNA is TGTGCCAGCAGCTATGGGACAGGTGGTTACGAGCAGTACTTC. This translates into CASSYGTGGYEQYF.